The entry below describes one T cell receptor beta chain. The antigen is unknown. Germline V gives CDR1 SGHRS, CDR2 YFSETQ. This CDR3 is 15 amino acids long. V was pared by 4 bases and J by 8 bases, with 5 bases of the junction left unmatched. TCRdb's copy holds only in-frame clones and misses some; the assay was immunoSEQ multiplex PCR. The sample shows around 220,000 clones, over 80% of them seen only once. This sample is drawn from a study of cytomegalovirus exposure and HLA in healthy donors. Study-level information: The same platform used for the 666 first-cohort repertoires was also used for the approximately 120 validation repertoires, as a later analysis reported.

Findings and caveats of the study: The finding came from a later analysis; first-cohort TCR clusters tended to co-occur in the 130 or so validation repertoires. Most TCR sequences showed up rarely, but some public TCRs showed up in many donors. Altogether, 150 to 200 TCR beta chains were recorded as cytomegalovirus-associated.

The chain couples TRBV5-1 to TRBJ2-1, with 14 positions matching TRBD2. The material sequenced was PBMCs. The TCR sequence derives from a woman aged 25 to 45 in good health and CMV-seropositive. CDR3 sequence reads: CASSGGLAGAYEQFF. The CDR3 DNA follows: TGCGCCAGCAGCGGGGGACTAGCGGGAGCCTATGAGCAGTTCTTC.